One sample yielded the 20 T cell receptor beta chains listed below, sequenced in a study of blood T cells in healthy people across ages. A J-beta primer mix and a sample-barcoded 5' primer were used in a second PCR of about 7 to 12 cycles. In TCRdb, the 5' RACE reads were re-called with MiXCR into one record per CDR3 protein. The sample yields around 1,600,000 distinct CDR3 sequences, about 45% seen once. Sequenced material: blood. The origin of the receptors is a woman aged 18-29 years in good health.

This chain links TRBV20-1 with TRBJ1-4; D call uncertain. Germline lookup yields CDR1 DFQATT and CDR2 SNEGSKA (reference sequence). The CDR3 is 13 residues long. V was trimmed by 6 bases and J by 7 bases, leaving 15 bases between them. This CDR3 is CSATFPRGEKLFF. Here the CDR3 DNA reads TGCAGTGCCACCTTTCCCCGAGGTGAAAAACTGTTTTTT.

This clonotype has a handful of counts. In nucleotides, the CDR3 is TGTGCCAGCAGTTCCCCTCGGGACTCTGGGGCCAACGTCCTGACTTTC. Amino acid sequence: CASSSPRDSGANVLTF. The rearrangement joins TRBV6-5 to TRBJ2-6; tentatively, D is TRBD2 (5 bases). Per the germline V gene, CDR1 is MNHEY and CDR2 is SVGAGI. The CDR3 runs to 16 residues. The ends were cut back, 4 bases at V and 0 bases at J, with 10 bases in the middle.

The chain joins TRBV4-3 to TRBJ2-7; D is ambiguous. The germline V and J ends were trimmed by 0 bases and 2 bases, with 11 bases remaining between them. The CDR3 contains 15 residues. Germline loops: CDR1 LGHNA, CDR2 YSLEER. In DNA form, the CDR3 reads TGCGCCAGCAGCCAAGAGGGAATCCCGACCTACGAGCAGTACTTC. Amino acids: CASSQEGIPTYEQYF.

Turning to this clonotype: One end of the junction does not line up with germline, which may come from a read error. The V and J genes are TRBV27 and TRBJ2-3, with D unresolved. The CDR3 consists of 12 residues. Looked up from germline, CDR1 is MNHEY and CDR2 is SMNVEV (reference sequence). The CDR3 loop reads CASSSLSDAQYF. CDR3 sequence (DNA): TGTGCCAGCAGTTCCCTCTCAGATGCGCAGTATTTT.

To note about this clonotype: Just one base apart from a much larger clone, this may be a read error. V usage is TRBV9 and J usage is TRBJ2-7; 8 positions match TRBD2. The CDR3 covers 14 residues. CDR1 is SGDLS, CDR2 YYNGEE, per germline. For the CDR3, the DNA is TGTGCCAGCAGCCCGGGACTAGTTAAGGGCGAGCGGTACTTC. This gives the protein CASSPGLVKGERYF.

The J gene is TRBJ2-3, the V gene TRBV10-3; tentatively, D is TRBD2 (5 bases). Between the trimmed V and J ends, which lost 4 bases and 1 base, there was a span of 9 bases. The CDR3 covers 14 residues. CDR1 and CDR2 (germline): ENHRY, SYGVKD. CDR3 amino acids: CAISVVGGTDTQYF. In DNA form, the CDR3 reads TGTGCCATCAGTGTTGTCGGGGGCACAGATACGCAGTATTTT.

This CDR3 is CASSKDRGFKETQYF. The CDR3 DNA follows: TGTGCCAGCAGTAAGGACAGGGGTTTTAAAGAGACCCAGTACTTC. This chain links TRBV12-3 or TRBV12-4 with TRBJ2-5, with TRBD1 matching over 9 bases. This CDR3 is built from 15 residues. The V gene end was trimmed by 5 bases and the J gene end by 3 bases; junction bases not matched to a gene: 7.

This clonotype was counted only a few times. The chain employs TRBV24-1 and TRBJ2-1; 7 positions agree with TRBD1. Germline V gene sequence: CDR1 KGHDR, CDR2 SFDVKD. This CDR3 has 14 amino acids. The junction had 1 base not matched to a gene; V was cut back by 3 bases and J by 3 bases. In nucleotides, the CDR3 is TGTGCCACCAGTGATACAGGGGTCTACAATGAGCAGTTCTTC. It codes for CATSDTGVYNEQFF.

There are a few counts of this clonotype. The chain combines TRBV6-1 with TRBJ1-1; no firm D call. The CDR3 totals 14 residues. Germline lookup yields CDR1 MNHNS and CDR2 SASEGT. Trimming shortened V by 6 bases and J by 6 bases, and 17 bases separated the two germline ends. The CDR3 sequence: CASRQRVLAAEAFF. In nucleotides, the CDR3 is TGTGCCAGCAGACAAAGGGTCCTGGCGGCTGAAGCTTTCTTT.

The chain carries TRBV28 and TRBJ1-4; 8 positions match TRBD1. Germline loops: CDR1 MDHEN, CDR2 SYDVKM. This CDR3 has 15 amino acids. V shed 2 bases and J 7 bases; nucleotides not matched to a gene: 6. This CDR3 reads CASSLVWTGSEKLFF. In DNA form, the CDR3 reads TGTGCCAGCAGTTTAGTCTGGACAGGGTCTGAAAAACTGTTTTTT.

As regards this clonotype: This clone may be a read error of a much larger clone one base away. The gene calls are TRBV29-1 and TRBJ2-1; no clear D gene. The CDR3 is 13 residues long. Deletions cut 5 bases from V and 13 bases from J, with 21 bases between. Germline CDR1 and CDR2: SQVTM and ANQGSEA. The CDR3 reads CSVHTVLQETQFF. The CDR3 nucleotides read TGCAGCGTTCACACAGTGCTCCAAGAGACCCAGTTCTTC.

The CDR3 coding sequence is TGTGCCAGCAGCGTAGAGGATGGGGAGCGGCTAGCAAGCACAGATACGCAGTATTTT. Protein product: CASSVEDGERLASTDTQYF. The V and J genes are TRBV9 and TRBJ2-3; perhaps TRBD2 as D (5 bases). This CDR3 is 19 amino acids long. V dropped 0 bases and J dropped 0 bases, with 20 bases sitting between them. The germline CDR1 and CDR2 sequences are SGDLS and YYNGEE.

This clonotype appeared a few times. The chain uses TRBV25-1 and TRBJ2-7; D may be TRBD1 or TRBD2 (6 bases each). CDR3 size: 14 residues. Germline V gene sequence: CDR1 MGHDK, CDR2 SYGVNS. V lost 4 bases, J lost 1 base, and 11 bases lay in between. The CDR3 region is CASSVGGPSYEQYF. The CDR3 nucleotides read TGTGCCAGCAGTGTGGGGGGCCCTTCCTACGAGCAGTACTTC.

This clonotype showed up just a few times. The chain has TRBV28 and TRBJ2-3; D uncertain. The V end lost 6 bases, the J end lost 6 bases, and 22 bases lay between the germline ends. The CDR3 is 16 amino acids. Germline lookup yields CDR1 MDHEN and CDR2 SYDVKM. The CDR3 nucleotides read TGTGCCAGCAGCCCACCCCAATCGACTCTTACCGATACGCAGTATTTT. Translating it yields CASSPPQSTLTDTQYF. Complete variable domain (other parts from reference TRBV28 and TRBJ2-3): DVKVTQSSRYLVKRTGEKVFLECVQDMDHENMFWYRQDPGLGLRLIYFSYDVKMKEKGDIPEGYSVSREKKERFSLILESASTNQTSMYLCASSPPQSTLTDTQYFGPGTRLTVL.

This clonotype was seen a few times. The rearrangement links TRBV29-1 to TRBJ2-1, with D hard to call. This CDR3 has 13 residues. V gave up 4 bases and J gave up 3 bases, with 10 bases separating them. From germline, CDR1 is SQVTM and CDR2 ANQGSEA. Written as DNA, the CDR3 is TGCAGCGTTGTAGGGATCTACTACAATGAGCAGTTCTTC. Protein: CSVVGIYYNEQFF.

This clonotype was counted a few times. DNA for the CDR3: TGTGCCAGCAGCGAGGCCCCGGGGGTGGGCACAGATACGCAGTATTTT. Translating it yields CASSEAPGVGTDTQYF. This rearrangement joins TRBV7-9 to TRBJ2-3; D may be TRBD2 (6 bases). The V end was cut by 5 bases, the J end by 1 base, with 16 bases between. The CDR3 spans 16 residues. Germline V gives CDR1 SEHNR, CDR2 FQNEAQ (reference sequence).

The genes are TRBV4-3 and TRBJ2-1, with TRBD2 identical over 12 bases. The CDR3 runs to 17 residues. Germline V gene data show CDR1 as LGHNA and CDR2 as YSLEER. The V segment lost 0 bases and the J segment 7 bases; nucleotides outside the gene matches: 7. The CDR3 loop reads CASSQDPSGGAWNEQFF. CDR3 nucleotides: TGCGCCAGCAGCCAAGATCCTAGCGGGGGGGCCTGGAATGAGCAGTTCTTC.

This sequence joins TRBV2 and TRBJ1-1; D is undetermined. The V gene lost 3 bases and the J gene lost 6 bases, with 20 bases spanning the gap. The CDR3 loop spans 16 amino acids. The germline V gene has CDR1 SNHLY and CDR2 FYNNEI. The CDR3 here is CASSETGSDPGAEAFF. CDR3 bases: TGTGCCAGCAGTGAGACTGGTTCGGACCCCGGGGCTGAAGCTTTCTTT.

This clonotype was detected a few times. The chain recombines TRBV5-1 with TRBJ2-7; 13 nucleotides agree with TRBD2. The CDR3 runs to 16 residues. V lost 3 bases to trimming and J lost 9 bases; unmatched junction nucleotides: 12. Germline CDR1 and CDR2: SGHRS and YFSETQ. The CDR3 DNA reads as TGCGCCAGCAGCTCCTACTCCGGGACTAGCGGGATTGTGCAGTACTTC. This translates into CASSSYSGTSGIVQYF.

The chain employs TRBV12-5 and TRBJ1-1; D remains unclear. The CDR3 contains 17 residues. Per the germline V gene, CDR1 is LGHNT and CDR2 is FRNRAP. Trimming stripped 0 bases from V and 0 bases from J, with 14 bases between. CDR3 bases: TGTGCTAGTGGTTTGGTAGTAGACGGGAGGATGAACACTGAAGCTTTCTTT. As protein: CASGLVVDGRMNTEAFF.